This paragraph reports one T cell receptor (beta chain). These data are taken from a study of OX40 agonist ivuxolimab in advanced cancers. Turning to the study itself: Dose-escalation cases comprised hepatocellular carcinoma, melanoma, renal cell or head and neck cancer. Around 40% of patients had received prior checkpoint inhibitor therapy.

CDR1 is MGHDK and CDR2 is SYGVNS in the germline V gene. The CDR3 is made up of 17 amino acids. V was shortened by 3 bases and J by 0 bases, with 15 bases between the two germline ends. This table comes from immunoSEQ multiplex PCR, and its TCRdb copy is limited to in-frame clones, with some not included. The repertoire holds about 50,000 clones, with roughly 86% as singletons. The sequence was obtained from an adult with an advanced solid tumor such as melanoma, head and neck, liver or kidney cancer. The starting material was CD4+ or CD8+ T cells sorted from blood, obtained in a trial of the OX40 agonist ivuxolimab. The chain uses TRBV25-1 and TRBJ2-1; D is possibly TRBD1 or TRBD2 (5 bases each). The CDR3 is CASSDLKAGSSYNEQFF. The CDR3 coding sequence is TGTGCCAGCAGTGATTTAAAGGCAGGGAGCTCCTACAATGAGCAGTTCTTC.